This T cell receptor (beta chain) was obtained from a study of cytomegalovirus exposure and HLA in healthy donors. Study overall: In a later analysis, the roughly 120 validation repertoires were reported to have used the same platform as the approximately 620 first-cohort repertoires. General observations from the study: Most sequenced TCRs were rare (though some public TCRs occurred in many donors). Cytomegalovirus association was listed for 170 or so TCR beta chains. Published work reported that the classifier diagnosed cytomegalovirus status with high specificity and sensitivity.

In this sample, this clone turned up once. Its antigen is unknown. From germline, CDR1 is MDHEN and CDR2 SYDVKM. The CDR3 is 15 residues long. Trimming pared 7 bases from V and 0 bases from J, leaving 13 bases between. Produced via immunoSEQ multiplex PCR; TCRdb's table is partial and in-frame only. The sample gives just over 65,000 clones, around 97% of which show up once; around 1.6% is in the top ten. The chain links TRBV28 to TRBJ2-4; possibly TRBD1 for D (5 bases). The sample consisted of PBMCs. The clonotype was recovered from a woman aged 18-29 years in good health and CMV-seropositive. The CDR3 DNA follows: TGTGCCAGCAAACAGGCGTTCCTAGCCAAAAACATTCAGTACTTC. Translated, it gives CASKQAFLAKNIQYF. The variable domain in full, completed from reference TRBV28 and TRBJ2-4, reads DVKVTQSSRYLVKRTGEKVFLECVQDMDHENMFWYRQDPGLGLRLIYFSYDVKMKEKGDIPEGYSVSREKKERFSLILESASTNQTSMYLCASKQAFLAKNIQYFGAGTRLSVL.